These 31 T cell receptor beta chains originate from one sample sequenced in a study of blood T cell repertoires in COVID-19. Repertoires were generated with immunoSEQ multiplex PCR, while TCRdb's copy carries only in-frame clones and drops some. The table lists 85,000 to 120,000 clones, approximately 85% of them singletons. Material for sequencing was peripheral blood. The receptors here all came from a middle-aged man with active or convalescent COVID-19.

In this sample, this clone turned up many times. Here the CDR3 reads CASSPPPPGSSYNEQFF. Written as DNA, the CDR3 is TGTGCCAGCTCACCACCCCCTCCGGGGAGCTCCTACAATGAGCAGTTCTTC. This chain links TRBV18 with TRBJ2-1; TRBD2 is a possible D gene (5 bases). CDR1 is KGHSH, CDR2 LQKENI, per germline. V lost 0 bases, J lost 0 bases, and 12 bases lay in between. The CDR3 contains 17 residues.

This clone was seen only once. J is TRBJ2-5 and V is TRBV6-5; the D gene is possibly TRBD1 (5 bases). The germline gives CDR1 MNHEY, CDR2 SVGAGI. This CDR3 is 15 amino acids long. Trimming removed 1 base at V and 5 bases at J, with 14 bases between. This CDR3 is CASSYFGQTEETQYF. The CDR3 DNA follows: TGTGCCAGCAGTTACTTCGGACAAACTGAGGAGACCCAGTACTTC.

The chain links TRBV7-8 to TRBJ1-5, with 7 bases matching TRBD1. Germline V CDR1 and CDR2: SGHVS, FQNEAQ. The V and J ends lost 2 bases and 0 bases, in that order; junction bases with no gene match: 7. This CDR3 has 17 residues. CDR3 coding DNA: TGTGCCAGCAGCTTAAGGGGACAGTCGTATAGCAATCAGCCCCAGCATTTT. It specifies CASSLRGQSYSNQPQHF.

The gene calls are TRBV3-1 (or the pseudogene TRBV3-2) and TRBJ2-1, with D perhaps matching TRBD2 (7 bases). The ends were cut back, 0 bases at V and 2 bases at J, with 11 bases in the middle. Germline V gene sequence: CDR1 LGHDT, CDR2 YNNKEL (reference sequence). The CDR3 totals 16 residues. DNA of the CDR3: TGTGCCAGCAGCCAAGAACGAGGGGGGGCCTACAATGAGCAGTTCTTC. It specifies CASSQERGGAYNEQFF.

This clone was counted a few times. The rearrangement links TRBV5-1 to TRBJ2-7; no reliable D call. V was clipped by 6 bases and J by 7 bases, with 20 bases between them. Germline CDR1 reads SGHRS; CDR2 reads YFSETQ. There are 14 residues in the CDR3. The CDR3 here is CASTLDASSREQYF. In DNA form, the CDR3 reads TGCGCCAGCACCCTCGACGCCAGCTCGAGGGAGCAGTACTTC.

The chain joins TRBV11-3 to TRBJ2-3, with a tentative D call TRBD2 (6 bases). V lost 3 bases, J lost 1 base, and 11 bases lay in between. Looked up from germline, CDR1 is SGHNT and CDR2 is YENEEA. The CDR3 loop spans 15 amino acids. The CDR3 reads CASSFGGTGTDTQYF. Written as DNA, the CDR3 is TGTGCCAGCAGCTTTGGAGGGACTGGCACAGATACGCAGTATTTT.

The chain employs TRBV5-8 and TRBJ2-7, with a weak D call TRBD1 (5 bases). Germline V lookup: CDR1 SGHTS, CDR2 YDEGEE. V dropped 4 bases and J dropped 5 bases, with 16 bases sitting between them. The CDR3 spans 14 residues. CDR3 DNA sequence: TGTGCCAGCAGCGCAAGGGGCCTCATCCACGAGCAGTACTTC. Residues: CASSARGLIHEQYF.

This chain connects TRBV2 to TRBJ2-7, with 12 bases that match TRBD1. J gave up 6 bases and V 2 bases, and 5 bases lay outside the gene matches. The CDR3 runs 15 residues. The germline CDR1 and CDR2 sequences are SNHLY and FYNNEI. The CDR3 DNA follows: TGTGCCAGCAGTGAAATCGGGACAGGGGGCGGCGAGCAGTACTTC. Its protein product is CASSEIGTGGGEQYF.

The gene calls are TRBV29-1 and TRBJ1-1; unclear D gene. There are 12 residues in the CDR3. Trimming cost V 6 bases and J 0 bases, with 8 bases left between them. The germline V gene encodes CDR1 SQVTM and CDR2 ANQGSEA. The CDR3 nucleotides read TGCAGCGTAAAGGAGTTGAACACTGAAGCTTTCTTT. This translates into CSVKELNTEAFF.

CDR3 nucleotides: TGTGCCAGCAGCCAGAACGGCTACAATGAGCAGTTCTTC. Translated: CASSQNGYNEQFF. The chain uses TRBV3-1 (or the pseudogene TRBV3-2) and TRBJ2-1; no firm D call. CDR3 length: 13 amino acids. The germline V gene encodes CDR1 LGHDT and CDR2 YNNKEL (reference sequence). V lost 3 bases and J lost 3, with 6 bases in between.

V is TRBV5-6 and J is TRBJ1-3; D perhaps matches TRBD1 (6 bases). CDR1 is SGHDT, CDR2 YYEEEE, per germline. V was clipped by 4 bases and J by 2 bases, with 16 bases between them. The CDR3 runs 16 residues. The CDR3 is CASSLLQGIAGNTIYF. CDR3 in DNA: TGTGCCAGCAGCCTACTACAGGGTATCGCTGGAAACACCATATATTTT.

This clone was seen just once. The V and J genes are TRBV9 and TRBJ1-6; the match to TRBD1 covers 8 bases. V trimming: 3 bases; J trimming: 5 bases; junction bases outside the gene matches: 1. CDR1 and CDR2 (germline): SGDLS, YYNGEE. This CDR3 region has 14 residues. The CDR3: CASSGQGNNSPLHF. CDR3 in DNA: TGTGCCAGCAGCGGACAGGGGAATAATTCACCCCTCCACTTT.

The chain uses TRBV2 and TRBJ2-3; 9 bases are shared with TRBD2. This CDR3 contains 16 residues. With 6 bases clipped from V and 0 bases from J, the junction kept 7 bases outside the gene matches. Germline lookup yields CDR1 SNHLY and CDR2 FYNNEI. This chain's CDR3 is CASSQTGTSSTDTQYF. The DNA of the CDR3 is TGTGCCAGCAGCCAGACCGGGACTAGCAGCACAGATACGCAGTATTTT.

This sequence joins TRBV15 and TRBJ2-1; 7 nucleotides match TRBD1. V was pared by 5 bases and J by 2 bases, with 9 bases of the junction left unmatched. From germline, CDR1 is LNHNV and CDR2 YYDKDF (reference sequence). The CDR3 consists of 16 residues. CDR3 nucleotide sequence: TGTGCCACCAGCTCCTACAGGGGAGAAACCTACAATGAGCAGTTCTTC. Translated: CATSSYRGETYNEQFF.

V gene TRBV6-5 combines with J gene TRBJ1-2; a weak D match, TRBD1 (5 bases). Per germline, CDR1 MNHEY and CDR2 SVGAGI. The CDR3 has 13 residues. Trimming removed 4 bases from V and 7 bases from J, with 13 bases in between. This CDR3 reads CASSFRAGGGYTF. The CDR3 DNA follows: TGTGCCAGCAGTTTCCGGGCCGGGGGTGGCTACACCTTC.

The genes are TRBV21-1 and TRBJ1-4. TRBV21-1 is a documented pseudogene. This CDR3 is 13 amino acids long. CDR3 coding DNA: TGTGCCAGCAAGACGCGTTTGGGAGGAAAACTGTTTTTT. This translates into CASKTRLGGKLFF.

This clone was picked up a small number of times. This chain links TRBV7-2 with TRBJ2-5; D may be TRBD1 (5 bases). This CDR3 has 14 amino acids. Germline V lookup: CDR1 SGHTA, CDR2 FQGNSA. V was pared by 1 base and J by 4 bases, with 10 bases between. The CDR3 here is CASSLVVQAETQYF. As DNA, the CDR3 is TGTGCCAGCAGCTTAGTAGTACAGGCAGAGACCCAGTACTTC.

The chain combines TRBV4-1 with TRBJ1-5; 12 bases are shared with TRBD1. Germline values: CDR1 MGHRA, CDR2 YSYEKL. The CDR3 is made up of 17 amino acids. V was pared by 3 bases and J by 7 bases, with 10 bases of the junction left unmatched. The CDR3, as DNA: TGCGCCAGCAGCCACGCGCGGGACAGGGGGCAGGGCCAGCCCCAGCATTTT. Its translation is CASSHARDRGQGQPQHF.

The sample holds one count of this clone. The rearrangement uses TRBV18 and TRBJ1-1; no reliable D call. V lost 0 bases to trimming and J lost 1 base, with 9 bases between them. The CDR3 sequence is 15 residues long. Germline V CDR1 and CDR2: KGHSH, LQKENI. This CDR3 is CASSPPPGGNTEAFF. CDR3 coding DNA: TGTGCCAGCTCACCACCTCCAGGAGGGAACACTGAAGCTTTCTTT.

The chain employs TRBV7-2 and TRBJ2-1; D may be TRBD1 (5 bases). The CDR3 has 15 residues. V lost 1 base, J lost 4 bases, and 11 bases lay in between. The germline CDR1 and CDR2 sequences are SGHTA and FQGNSA. The CDR3 sequence: CASSLERGAYNEQFF. Here the CDR3 DNA reads TGTGCCAGCAGCTTAGAACGTGGGGCTTACAATGAGCAGTTCTTC.

The chain links TRBV6-2 or TRBV6-3 to TRBJ1-6, with 7 bases fitting TRBD1. The CDR3 is 15 amino acids. Germline V gene data show CDR1 as MNHEY and CDR2 as SVGEGT. Trimming removed 4 bases from V and 4 bases from J; junction bases left unmatched: 4. The CDR3 DNA follows: TGTGCCAGCAGTTTCAGGGGGGTTTATAATTCACCCCTCCACTTT. Residues: CASSFRGVYNSPLHF.

This chain joins TRBV5-5 and TRBJ1-3; D gene unclear. V shed 2 bases and J shed 4 bases, with 7 bases lying between them. CDR3 size: 13 residues. Germline assignment: CDR1 SGHKS and CDR2 YYEKEE (reference sequence). CDR3 coding DNA: TGTGCCAGCAGCTTACAAATAGGAAACACCATATATTTT. Protein sequence: CASSLQIGNTIYF.

This clone was detected a few times. The genes are TRBV5-6 and TRBJ2-7; 7 bases fit TRBD1. V lost 2 bases to trimming and J lost 5 bases; unmatched junction nucleotides: 4. The CDR3 has 13 residues. Germline CDR1 reads SGHDT; CDR2 reads YYEEEE. The CDR3, as DNA: TGTGCCAGCAGCTTAGGCAGGGGGAACGAGCAGTACTTC. Translated, it gives CASSLGRGNEQYF.

The rearrangement joins TRBV6-2 or TRBV6-3 to TRBJ1-1; D may be TRBD1 (6 bases). Germline lookup yields CDR1 MNHEY and CDR2 SVGEGT. The CDR3 is made up of 16 amino acids. The ends were cut back, 0 bases at V and 6 bases at J, with 17 bases in the middle. The CDR3 DNA follows: TGTGCCAGCAGTTACTCGAGTCAATCAGGGGTGGCTGAAGCTTTCTTT. It specifies CASSYSSQSGVAEAFF.

This clone was seen once. The chain is built from TRBV24-1 and TRBJ2-2; 8 positions agree with TRBD1. V trimming: 4 bases; J trimming: 4 bases; junction bases outside the gene matches: 4. CDR1 is KGHDR, CDR2 SFDVKD, per germline. CDR3 size: 15 residues. CDR3: CATSEGQGSTGELFF. The DNA for the CDR3 is TGTGCCACCAGTGAAGGACAGGGTTCCACCGGGGAGCTGTTTTTT.

V and J are TRBV6-5 and TRBJ1-3, with D perhaps TRBD1 (5 bases). The V gene lost 8 bases and the J gene lost 0 bases, with 11 bases spanning the gap. The CDR3 contains 14 residues. Germline CDR1 MNHEY, CDR2 SVGAGI. CDR3 coding DNA: TGTGCCAGCGCTTTCCAGGGCTCTGGAAACACCATATATTTT. Protein sequence: CASAFQGSGNTIYF.

The chain has TRBV10-3 and TRBJ2-7; 12 bases are a match to TRBD1. In germline, CDR1 is ENHRY, CDR2 SYGVKD. CDR3 length equals 15 residues. J lost 4 bases, V lost 4 bases, and 5 bases had no gene match. The CDR3 nucleotides are TGTGCCATCAGTGTGGGGACAGGGGGCGTGTACGAGCAGTACTTC. This codes for CAISVGTGGVYEQYF.

This chain links TRBV6-5 with TRBJ2-4; the match to TRBD1 covers 8 bases. The CDR3 has 15 amino acids. V gave up 7 bases and J gave up 2 bases; unmatched junction bases: 7. CDR1 is MNHEY, CDR2 SVGAGI, per germline. Here the CDR3 DNA reads TGTGCCAGCACCCCTCAGGGGGCGACCAAAAACATTCAGTACTTC. Amino acid sequence: CASTPQGATKNIQYF.

The V gene is TRBV10-3, the J gene TRBJ1-5, with D uncertain. CDR1 is ENHRY and CDR2 is SYGVKD in the germline V gene. The length of the CDR3 is 15 residues. Between the trimmed V and J ends, which lost 3 bases and 4 bases, there was a span of 13 bases. The CDR3 bases are TGTGCCATCAGTGATATAGGAACGAGGAATCAGCCCCAGCATTTT. Amino acids: CAISDIGTRNQPQHF.

The V gene is TRBV28, the J gene TRBJ2-1; 7 bases map to TRBD2. CDR1 is MDHEN, CDR2 SYDVKM, per germline. V shed 4 bases and J 4 bases; nucleotides not matched to a gene: 10. CDR3 length equals 16 residues. The CDR3 coding sequence is TGTGCCAGCAGTTCCCCGGGAGCGGGGTCTTACAATGAGCAGTTCTTC. Translating it yields CASSSPGAGSYNEQFF.

The chain carries TRBV30 and TRBJ2-1, with D possibly being TRBD2 (7 bases). This CDR3 is built from 15 residues. Germline V CDR1 and CDR2: GTSNPN, SVGIG (reference sequence). V lost 0 bases and J 5 bases, leaving 14 bases between the germline ends. Written as DNA, the CDR3 is TGTGCCTGGAGTGTAGGAGGGGGAGGGAACAATGAGCAGTTCTTC. Translated, it gives CAWSVGGGGNNEQFF.